Shown below are 18 T cell receptor beta chains from a single sample sequenced in a study of T cells in Graves' hyperthyroidism and ophthalmopathy. RNA transcripts were the template for amplifying TCR beta CDR3 regions. HTBI primers were employed in a first-round RT-PCR of the TCR CDR3. One entry per CDR3 protein, called by TCRdb with MiXCR from the multiplex PCR reads. The sample lists fewer than 550,000 distinct CDR3 sequences, roughly 24% occurring once. Sequencing was carried out using blood. The receptors were sampled from a woman aged 25 to 39 with Graves' ophthalmopathy.

The V and J genes are TRBV6-1 and TRBJ1-1; 12 nucleotides line up with TRBD1. Germline CDR1 and CDR2: MNHNS and SASEGT. The CDR3 is 16 residues long. V dropped 4 bases and J dropped 4; count of bases not matched to a gene: 7. The CDR3 loop is CASSGPGQGAITEAFF. CDR3 DNA sequence: TGTGCCAGCAGTGGACCGGGACAGGGGGCGATCACTGAAGCTTTCTTT.

This clonotype has at least ten counts. The chain uses TRBV28 and TRBJ1-1, with 7 bases lining up with TRBD1. V shed 3 bases, J shed 11 bases, and the junction held 6 bases outside the gene matches. The germline V gene encodes CDR1 MDHEN and CDR2 SYDVKM. The CDR3 consists of 12 residues. CDR3 residues: CASSLQDRTAFF. CDR3 nucleotide sequence: TGTGCCAGCAGTTTGCAGGACAGGACGGCTTTCTTT.

This clonotype came up a few times. A much larger clone sits a single nucleotide away, making a read error possible. J is TRBJ2-2 and V is TRBV27; D remains unclear. Germline V gene lookup returns CDR1 MNHEY and CDR2 SMNVEV (reference sequence). The CDR3 contains 14 residues. V was shortened by 4 bases and J by 7 bases, with 13 bases between the two germline ends. DNA of the CDR3: TGTGCCAGCAGTTACAAGTCAGGTGACGGGGAGCTGTTTTTT. It yields the protein CASSYKSGDGELFF.

This clonotype has just one count. The J gene is TRBJ1-5, the V gene TRBV6-2 or TRBV6-3; D remains ambiguous. Germline values: CDR1 MNHEY, CDR2 SVGEGT. Trimming took off 7 bases at V and 4 bases at J, with 8 bases between the two ends. This CDR3 has 12 residues. The CDR3, as DNA: TGTGCCAGCACAAGCTCGAATCAGCCCCAGCATTTT. The encoded protein is CASTSSNQPQHF.

The chain couples TRBV9 to TRBJ1-1; no clear D gene. Germline V gene data show CDR1 as SGDLS and CDR2 as YYNGEE. The ends were cut back, 4 bases at V and 3 bases at J, with 16 bases in the middle. This CDR3 has 15 amino acids. Here the CDR3 DNA reads TGTGCCAGCAGCCCCGCTTTGGAGAGAGACACTGAAGCTTTCTTT. Translation gives CASSPALERDTEAFF. The full variable domain, completed using reference TRBV9 and TRBJ1-1, is DSGVTQTPKHLITATGQRVTLRCSPRSGDLSVYWYQQSLDQGLQFLIQYYNGEERAKGNILERFSAQQFPDLHSELNLSSLELGDSALYFCASSPALERDTEAFFGQGTRLTVV.

This clonotype was picked up many times. The chain carries TRBV6-2 or TRBV6-3 and TRBJ2-7; 9 bases are shared with TRBD1. V lost 6 bases to trimming and J lost 3 bases; unmatched junction nucleotides: 12. Germline loops: CDR1 MNHEY, CDR2 SVGEGT. CDR3 length: 16 amino acids. CDR3 amino acids: CASSRKPGQGSYEQYF. CDR3 DNA sequence: TGTGCCAGCAGCCGTAAACCGGGACAGGGTAGCTACGAGCAGTACTTC.

This clonotype was picked up a small number of times. This may be a read error, as it is one base from a much larger clone. This rearrangement joins TRBV12-3 or TRBV12-4 to TRBJ1-5, with unresolved D. Deletions cut 3 bases from V and 0 bases from J, with 9 bases between. CDR3 length equals 15 residues. In DNA, the CDR3 is TGTGCCAGCAGTTTTTGGGGAGATAGCAATCAGCCCCAGCATTTT. As protein: CASSFWGDSNQPQHF.

The chain has TRBV4-3 and TRBJ1-5; D is perhaps TRBD1 (6 bases). Germline V CDR1 and CDR2: LGHNA, YSLEER. The ends were cut back, 0 bases at V and 5 bases at J, with 11 bases in the middle. The CDR3 extends over 15 amino acids. CDR3 sequence: CASSQDMGGHQPQHF. The CDR3 bases are TGCGCCAGCAGCCAAGATATGGGGGGCCATCAGCCCCAGCATTTT.

V is TRBV6-2 or TRBV6-3 and J is TRBJ1-2, with D uncertain. CDR3 length: 16 residues. CDR1 is MNHEY and CDR2 is SVGEGT in the germline V gene. V was pared by 2 bases and J by 2 bases, with 15 bases between. Here the CDR3 reads CASSYPRRTRNYGYTF. CDR3 DNA: TGTGCCAGCAGTTACCCCCGCCGTACGCGGAACTATGGCTACACCTTC.

This clonotype was seen ten or more times. This chain uses TRBV20-1 with TRBJ1-1, with a possible D match to TRBD1 (6 bases). The V end was cut by 6 bases, the J end by 1 base, with 15 bases between. From germline, CDR1 is DFQATT and CDR2 SNEGSKA (reference sequence). The CDR3 runs 14 residues. CDR3 coding DNA: TGCAGTGCCCGACGGGGGCAGCCGAACACTGAAGCTTTCTTT. Translated: CSARRGQPNTEAFF.

This clonotype showed up just a few times. V usage is TRBV12-3 or TRBV12-4 and J usage is TRBJ2-7; 12 bases are a match to TRBD2. J lost 3 bases, V lost 5 bases, and 2 bases had no gene match. This CDR3 has 14 amino acids. The CDR3 DNA sequence: TGTGCCAGCAGTACGGGACTAGCGGGCTACGAGCAGTACTTC. Amino acids: CASSTGLAGYEQYF.

The V call is TRBV12-5, the J call TRBJ1-5; perhaps TRBD1 as D (5 bases). Germline V gives CDR1 LGHNT, CDR2 FRNRAP. Deletions cut 1 base from V and 11 bases from J, with 12 bases between. The CDR3 loop spans 13 amino acids. CDR3 coding DNA: TGTGCTAGTGGTTTGGCAGACAGTTCAGCCCAGCATTTT. Encoded protein: CASGLADSSAQHF.

This clonotype has ten or more counts. The chain couples TRBV7-9 to TRBJ2-7; no definite D call. V lost 5 bases and J 4 bases, leaving 12 bases between the germline ends. CDR3 length: 13 residues. Germline CDR1 reads SEHNR; CDR2 reads FQNEAQ (reference sequence). The CDR3 loop is CASSQQVNYEQYF. Written as DNA, the CDR3 is TGTGCCAGCAGCCAGCAGGTGAATTACGAGCAGTACTTC.

This rearrangement joins TRBV19 to TRBJ2-5, with D perhaps TRBD1 or TRBD2 (5 bases each). The V gene's germline CDR1 is LNHDA and CDR2 SQIVND (reference sequence). CDR3 length equals 13 residues. The V end was cut by 11 bases, the J end by 5 bases, with 18 bases between. The CDR3 DNA reads TGTGCCGCCTGTAATCAGGGCGGGGAGACCCAGTACTTC. It encodes CAACNQGGETQYF.

The chain joins TRBV6-2 or TRBV6-3 to TRBJ1-2; D remains ambiguous. With 0 bases removed from V and 3 bases from J, the gap between germline ends came to 5 bases. Per the germline V gene, CDR1 is MNHEY and CDR2 is SVGEGT. This CDR3 contains 13 residues. The CDR3 nucleotides are TGTGCCAGCAGTTACTCGAACGACTATGGCTACACCTTC. Translating it yields CASSYSNDYGYTF.

This clonotype has ten or more counts. The chain employs TRBV6-1 and TRBJ1-2, with TRBD1 matching 7 bases. V dropped 6 bases and J dropped 4; count of bases not matched to a gene: 8. Germline V gives CDR1 MNHNS, CDR2 SASEGT. The CDR3 length is 14 residues. In DNA form, the CDR3 reads TGTGCCAGCAGACTCAACAGGGGTCCCTATGGCTACACCTTC. This codes for CASRLNRGPYGYTF.

To note about this clonotype: Since the CDR3 does not end with the conserved phenylalanine or tryptophan, this likely comes from a read error. The DNA is left out, because the CDR3 cannot be placed on it with certainty; the CDR3 is given as TCRdb lists it. This rearrangement joins TRBV7-9 to TRBJ2-2. The V gene's germline CDR1 is SEHNR and CDR2 FQNEAQ (reference sequence). The CDR3 spans 15 amino acids, including both terminal residues. The CDR3 spells CASSLGRVVVGELLL.

Ten or more counts support this clonotype. The chain recombines TRBV5-1 with TRBJ2-7; TRBD2 matches 8 bases. Per the germline V gene, CDR1 is SGHRS and CDR2 is YFSETQ. CDR3 length: 15 amino acids. The junction had 14 bases not matched to a gene; V was cut back by 0 bases and J by 12 bases. CDR3 nucleotide sequence: TGCGCCAGCAGCTTGGACCTTCGGCTAGCGGGCCGCTCGTACTTC. Amino acids: CASSLDLRLAGRSYF.